This T cell receptor beta chain was sequenced for a study of T cell repertoires in cytomegalovirus infection. Study-wide context: Matching HLA type and CMV infection were both indicated by public TCR beta signatures.

TCRdb redid the calling of the reads with MiXCR, one entry per CDR3 protein. In the table there are roughly 280,000 distinct CDR3 sequences, approximately 8.3% of which are singletons. Broader study findings: Individuals carrying CMV plus the relevant HLA were identified by cumulative frequency of public TCR beta families. The ex vivo response showed dominance by HLA-C-restricted CMV-specific TCR beta clonotypes.

This clonotype was counted ten times or more. Its cognate antigen is unknown. Trimming took 1 base from V and 4 from J, leaving 17 bases between them. CDR1 and CDR2 from the germline V gene are SGHVS and FNYEAQ. CDR3 length equals 17 residues. The sequence was obtained from a human donor in good health (CMV status not recorded). Some clones in this sample may be carry-over from other donors' samples. The V gene is TRBV7-6, the J gene TRBJ2-1; possibly TRBD1 for D (5 bases). The sequenced material came from PBMCs. The CDR3 protein is CASSLGVSRAQYNEQFF. CDR3 in DNA: TGTGCCAGCAGCTTAGGGGTTAGCAGGGCTCAATACAATGAGCAGTTCTTC.